The 22 T cell receptor beta chains below all came from one sample that was sequenced in a study of CD8 T cells in ankylosing spondylitis. Study findings and constraints: Characteristic, it appeared, of ankylosing spondylitis blood was a TCR beta motif of fewer than 10 highly homologous variants.

TCRdb fed the 5' RACE reads into MiXCR, producing one record per CDR3 protein. Among more than 300,000 distinct CDR3 sequences listed, roughly 8% were seen once. These TCRs are of unknown antigen specificity. Sequencing was carried out using blood, either unsorted or a sorted T cell fraction (not recorded which). The origin of the receptors is a male donor with ankylosing spondylitis.

The chain employs TRBV29-1 and TRBJ2-5, with TRBD2 identical over 12 bases. This CDR3 comprises 13 residues. With V trimmed by 8 bases and J by 5 bases, 6 bases remained unmatched. The germline V gene encodes CDR1 SQVTM and CDR2 ANQGSEA. CDR3 sequence (DNA): TGCAGCACCGGACTAGCGGGATTGGAGACCCAGTACTTC. Translating it yields CSTGLAGLETQYF.

This clonotype was recorded at least ten times. The chain recombines TRBV27 with TRBJ2-1; no definite D call. The CDR3 contains 12 residues. The V end lost 3 bases, the J end lost 7 bases, and 7 bases lay between the germline ends. Per germline, CDR1 MNHEY and CDR2 SMNVEV (reference sequence). Here the CDR3 DNA reads TGTGCCAGCAGTTTCATGGGGAATGAGCAGTTCTTC. Encoded protein: CASSFMGNEQFF.

This clonotype showed up many times. V and J are TRBV19 and TRBJ1-6; 7 bases line up with TRBD1. The germline gives CDR1 LNHDA, CDR2 SQIVND (reference sequence). This CDR3 comprises 16 residues. The trim removed 7 bases at V and 3 bases at J, leaving 9 bases unmatched. DNA for the CDR3: TGTGCCAGTATTAGAGGGACAGATTTCTATAATTCACCCCTCCACTTT. Its translation: CASIRGTDFYNSPLHF. The full variable domain, its missing parts supplied by reference TRBV19 and TRBJ1-6, is DGGITQSPKYLFRKEGQNVTLSCEQNLNHDAMYWYRQDPGQGLRLIYYSQIVNDFQKGDIAEGYSVSREKKESFPLTVTSAQKNPTAFYLCASIRGTDFYNSPLHFGNGTRLTVT.

A few counts support this clonotype. V usage is TRBV6-1 and J usage is TRBJ1-4; D remains ambiguous. This CDR3 region has 14 residues. V shed 6 bases and J shed 3 bases, with 11 bases lying between them. In germline, CDR1 is MNHNS, CDR2 SASEGT. The CDR3 sequence is CASSLLGANEKLFF. CDR3 nucleotides: TGTGCCAGCAGCCTCCTTGGGGCTAATGAAAAACTGTTTTTT.

This clonotype turned up a few times. The chain employs TRBV9 and TRBJ2-5, with D possibly matching TRBD2 (5 bases). The CDR3 sequence is 15 residues long. In germline, CDR1 is SGDLS, CDR2 YYNGEE. Trimming pared 4 bases from V and 4 bases from J, leaving 17 bases between. The CDR3 DNA sequence: TGTGCCAGCAGCTTCGGACTCGATGCCCCAGAGACCCAGTACTTC. Its translation: CASSFGLDAPETQYF.

This rearrangement joins TRBV5-1 to TRBJ2-3, with 11 positions matching TRBD1. The germline gives CDR1 SGHRS, CDR2 YFSETQ. With V trimmed by 3 bases and J by 4 bases, 4 bases remained unmatched. The CDR3 runs to 15 residues. For the CDR3, the DNA is TGCGCCAGCAGCTCCGGGACAGGGGGTGCAGATACGCAGTATTTT. Amino acid sequence: CASSSGTGGADTQYF.

This clonotype was seen at least ten times. This chain uses TRBV12-3 or TRBV12-4 with TRBJ2-1; D is unclear. The CDR3 loop spans 18 amino acids. Trimming left V 1 base short and J 0 bases short, with 16 bases between. DNA of the CDR3: TGTGCCAGCAGTTTAGTCCCGACTTCACAGAGCTCCTACAATGAGCAGTTCTTC. It translates to CASSLVPTSQSSYNEQFF.

This clonotype was recorded a few times. V gene TRBV12-3 or TRBV12-4 combines with J gene TRBJ1-4, with TRBD1 as a possible D gene (5 bases). This CDR3 contains 13 residues. V was shortened by 7 bases and J by 8 bases, with 14 bases between the two germline ends. The CDR3 coding sequence is TGTGCCAGCACCTCGCAGGGTGGGGAAAAACTGTTTTTT. Encoded protein: CASTSQGGEKLFF.

This chain uses TRBV14 with TRBJ2-3; possibly TRBD2 for D (6 bases). Trimming left V 4 bases short and J 2 bases short, with 16 bases between. The length of the CDR3 is 16 residues. Germline V lookup: CDR1 SGHDN, CDR2 FVKESK. This chain's CDR3 is CASSPGRAGNTDTQYF. CDR3 coding DNA: TGTGCCAGCAGCCCCGGTAGAGCGGGTAACACAGATACGCAGTATTTT.

In its sample, this clonotype was seen a few times. The rearrangement uses TRBV5-1 and TRBJ2-7; 14 nucleotides match TRBD2. The germline gives CDR1 SGHRS, CDR2 YFSETQ. Trimming took 4 bases from V and 6 from J; bases not matched to a gene: 6. The CDR3 length is 15 residues. CDR3 DNA sequence: TGCGCCAGCAGCGGGACTAGCGGGAGTTCGTTCGAGCAGTACTTC. Its translation is CASSGTSGSSFEQYF.

At least ten counts were recorded for this clonotype. V and J are TRBV21-1 and TRBJ2-7; the table's D call TRBD1 went unverified against the DNA. TRBV21-1 is a pseudogene locus. The CDR3 runs 17 residues. The CDR3: CASSKYVRDIHTYEQYF. As DNA, the CDR3 is TGTGCCAGCAGCAAATACGTCCGGGACATCCACACCTACGAGCAGTACTTC.

The chain links TRBV5-8 to TRBJ2-1; 8 nucleotides align to TRBD1. The V gene end was trimmed by 1 base and the J gene end by 0 bases; junction bases not matched to a gene: 3. Germline-derived CDR1 and CDR2 are SGHTS and YDEGEE. The CDR3 covers 16 residues. The CDR3 region is CASSLTRGHSYNEQFF. The CDR3 coding sequence is TGTGCCAGCAGCTTGACCAGGGGGCACTCCTACAATGAGCAGTTCTTC. Full variable domain (outside the CDR3, taken from reference TRBV5-8 and TRBJ2-1): EAGVTQSPTHLIKTRGQQATLRCSPISGHTSVYWYQQALGLGLQFLLWYDEGEERNRGNFPPRFSGRQFPNYSSELNVNALELEDSALYLCASSLTRGHSYNEQFFGPGTRLTVL.

The V gene is TRBV5-1, the J gene TRBJ1-5; TRBD1 might be the D (6 bases). The ends were cut back, 1 base at V and 4 bases at J, with 12 bases in the middle. The CDR3 extends over 15 amino acids. Germline V lookup: CDR1 SGHRS, CDR2 YFSETQ. The CDR3 DNA follows: TGCGCCAGCAGCTTGCAGGGGATTGATAATCAGCCCCAGCATTTT. It is translated as CASSLQGIDNQPQHF.

The V gene is TRBV14, the J gene TRBJ1-6; weak D call: TRBD1 (5 bases). Germline V lookup: CDR1 SGHDN, CDR2 FVKESK. This CDR3 is 15 amino acids long. Trimming cost V 4 bases and J 9 bases, with 16 bases left between them. CDR3 amino acids: CASSPRGGGVSPLHF. Here the CDR3 DNA reads TGTGCCAGCAGCCCCCGGGGCGGGGGGGTTTCACCCCTCCACTTT.

This clonotype was counted a few times. The genes are TRBV20-1 and TRBJ2-3, with a tentative D call TRBD2 (6 bases). The ends were cut back, 2 bases at V and 2 bases at J, with 17 bases in the middle. From germline, CDR1 is DFQATT and CDR2 SNEGSKA (reference sequence). There are 16 residues in the CDR3. The CDR3 DNA is TGCAGTGCTAGAAAAGACACCGCGGGATTCACAGATACGCAGTATTTT. It specifies CSARKDTAGFTDTQYF.

This clonotype was seen only a few times. This chain links TRBV12-3 or TRBV12-4 with TRBJ2-7, with D tentatively TRBD1 or TRBD2 (6 bases each). V shed 6 bases and J shed 1 base, with 13 bases lying between them. This CDR3 is 14 amino acids long. CDR3 sequence (DNA): TGTGCCAGCAGCCCGGGGGACATTTCCTACGAGCAGTACTTC. Translation: CASSPGDISYEQYF.

This clonotype was picked up many times. CDR3 coding DNA: TGTGCCAGCAGCTTAGGGGCAGGGGCCGAATACAATGAGCAGTTCTTC. Translating gives CASSLGAGAEYNEQFF. The rearrangement uses TRBV11-2 and TRBJ2-1; D is perhaps TRBD1 (6 bases). Germline CDR1 and CDR2: SGHAT and FQNNGV. This CDR3 is 16 amino acids long. V lost 1 base to trimming and J lost 4 bases, with 14 bases between them.

This clonotype was detected a few times. An end of the junction differs from the germline gene, which may be a read error. The V and J genes are TRBV20-1 and TRBJ2-4; D may match TRBD1 or TRBD2 (5 bases each). The germline gives CDR1 DFQATT, CDR2 SNEGSKA (reference sequence). The CDR3 sequence is 12 residues long. As DNA, the CDR3 is TGCAGTGCTAGAGATCGAGTCGCCAGGGACGTTTTT. Its translation: CSARDRVARDVF.

This sequence joins TRBV3-1 and TRBJ2-2, with a possible D match to TRBD1 (7 bases). CDR3 length: 16 amino acids. Germline V CDR1 and CDR2: LGHDT, YNNKEL (reference sequence). V dropped 6 bases and J dropped 2 bases, with 16 bases sitting between them. The CDR3 DNA reads TGTGCCAGCAGTCCCTGGCGGGACAGCAACACCGGGGAGCTGTTTTTT. This sequence encodes CASSPWRDSNTGELFF.

This clonotype was counted ten times or more. The chain links TRBV4-2 to TRBJ1-5; no reliable D call. V lost 0 bases and J lost 0, with 6 bases in between. The CDR3 runs 15 residues. The germline V gene encodes CDR1 LGHNA and CDR2 YNFKEQ. The CDR3 DNA follows: TGTGCCAGCAGCCAAGACACGGTTAGCAATCAGCCCCAGCATTTT. Its protein product is CASSQDTVSNQPQHF.

This clonotype was picked up many times. The rearrangement links TRBV20-1 to TRBJ2-5; D possibly corresponds to TRBD1 (6 bases). V was pared by 2 bases and J by 5 bases, with 15 bases between. CDR3 length: 14 residues. CDR1 DFQATT and CDR2 SNEGSKA come from the germline V gene (reference sequence). The CDR3 region has the DNA TGCAGTGCTAGACCCCCAGGGGAGTGGGAGACCCAGTACTTC. Its translation: CSARPPGEWETQYF.

This clonotype was found many times. This sequence joins TRBV5-1 and TRBJ2-3, with D tentatively TRBD1 or TRBD2 (8 bases each). V lost 4 bases and J 0 bases, leaving 15 bases between the germline ends. Germline V gene lookup returns CDR1 SGHRS and CDR2 YFSETQ. This CDR3 region has 16 residues. DNA for the CDR3: TGCGCCAGCAGCCCGGGGGGGACAGGAAGCACAGATACGCAGTATTTT. This translates into CASSPGGTGSTDTQYF.